This TCR beta chain was captured in a study of T cells in Graves' hyperthyroidism and ophthalmopathy. Study summary: Peripheral blood was drawn at first diagnosis, prior to all treatment. Study observations and caveats: With a median lead of about six months before onset, the model predicted ophthalmopathy.

This clonotype was seen ten or more times. Its antigen is unknown. A patient was excluded if there was uncontrolled infection, other autoimmune disease, pregnancy or lactation. Clinical symptoms, serum thyroxine and TRAb, thyroid ultrasound and orbital computed tomography were used for the diagnoses. The CDR3 extends over 14 amino acids. V lost 5 bases and J lost 6, with 16 bases in between. Germline V gives CDR1 MDHEN, CDR2 SYDVKM. RNA transcripts were the template for amplifying TCR beta CDR3 regions. Researchers ran a first-round RT-PCR on the TCR CDR3 using the HTBI primer set. One entry per CDR3 protein results from TCRdb running MiXCR on the multiplex PCR reads. The sample lists fewer than 550,000 distinct CDR3 sequences; roughly 14% were seen once.

Sequencing input: blood. The chain combines TRBV28 with TRBJ1-1, with D perhaps matching TRBD1 (6 bases). This receptor was identified in a woman aged 18-30 years with Graves' hyperthyroidism. The CDR3 sequence is CASSTKQGNAEAFF. CDR3 nucleotide sequence: TGTGCCAGCAGTACAAAACAGGGAAACGCTGAAGCTTTCTTT.